This passage covers 17 T cell receptor beta chains from one sample sequenced in a study of blood T cell repertoires in COVID-19. The assay was immunoSEQ multiplex PCR, and TCRdb's table has in-frame clones only and misses some. The data show about 250,000 clones, around 83% seen once. Sequenced input: peripheral blood. The receptors here all came from a man in his forties with active or convalescent COVID-19.

This clone was seen a few times. The rearrangement uses TRBV5-4 and TRBJ2-7, with D perhaps TRBD1 (6 bases). Germline V gives CDR1 SGHNT, CDR2 YYREEE (reference sequence). Between the trimmed V and J ends, which lost 1 base and 3 bases, there was a span of 8 bases. The CDR3 spans 13 residues. The CDR3 is CASSLQGSYEQYF. The CDR3 DNA follows: TGTGCCAGCAGCTTGCAGGGGAGCTACGAGCAGTACTTC.

The chain links TRBV24-1 to TRBJ1-1; D remains ambiguous. V was shortened by 5 bases and J by 1 base, with 4 bases between the two germline ends. Germline lookup yields CDR1 KGHDR and CDR2 SFDVKD. This CDR3 region has 12 residues. CDR3 protein: CATSAKNTEAFF. For the CDR3, the DNA is TGTGCCACCAGTGCAAAGAACACTGAAGCTTTCTTT.

This clone has just one count. The CDR3 sequence is CATRQGAFYGYTF. Written as DNA, the CDR3 is TGTGCCACCCGACAGGGAGCCTTCTATGGCTACACCTTC. The rearrangement joins TRBV6-5 to TRBJ1-2; TRBD1 aligns across 7 bases. V dropped 10 bases and J dropped 4; count of bases not matched to a gene: 9. This CDR3 is 13 amino acids long. Germline V gives CDR1 MNHEY, CDR2 SVGAGI.

About this clone itself: The junction differs from germline at one of its ends, possibly a read error. CDR3 bases: TGCGCCAGCAGTCAGGGGGCTGGGGAAAAATTGTTTTTT. Translating it yields CASSQGAGEKLFF. V and J are TRBV10-2 and TRBJ1-4, with 8 bases that match TRBD1. In germline, CDR1 is WSHSY, CDR2 SAAADI. The CDR3 loop spans 13 amino acids.

The V and J genes are TRBV4-3 and TRBJ1-4, with TRBD1 matching over 12 bases. With 4 bases clipped from V and 8 bases from J, the junction kept 8 bases outside the gene matches. The CDR3 has 16 amino acids. Germline values: CDR1 LGHNA, CDR2 YSLEER. The CDR3 here is CASSPSGTGGSEKLFF. The CDR3 nucleotides are TGCGCCAGCAGCCCCTCAGGGACAGGGGGCAGCGAAAAACTGTTTTTT.

The chain couples TRBV7-3 to TRBJ2-7, with 8 positions matching TRBD1. The CDR3 is made up of 11 amino acids. V lost 5 bases, J lost 9 bases, and 3 bases stayed unmatched. CDR1 SGHTA and CDR2 FQGTGA come from the germline V gene. CDR3: CASSNGQGQYF. The CDR3 DNA reads as TGTGCCAGCAGCAACGGACAGGGGCAGTACTTC.

The rearrangement uses TRBV24-1 and TRBJ2-7, with a possible D match to TRBD2 (6 bases). The V gene lost 5 bases and the J gene lost 3 bases, with 10 bases spanning the gap. The CDR3 has 13 residues. CDR1 is KGHDR and CDR2 is SFDVKD in the germline V gene. The CDR3 DNA sequence: TGTGCCACCAGTGTCCGGGGAGGCTACGAGCAGTACTTC. Residues: CATSVRGGYEQYF.

This clone was seen just once. The chain uses TRBV11-3 and TRBJ2-4, with TRBD2 matching over 7 bases. Trimming removed 6 bases from V and 6 bases from J; junction bases left unmatched: 5. Per the germline V gene, CDR1 is SGHNT and CDR2 is YENEEA. CDR3 length: 13 amino acids. The CDR3 region is CASSGGDRNIQYF. For the CDR3, the DNA is TGTGCCAGCAGTGGGGGGGACCGAAACATTCAGTACTTC.

The chain is built from TRBV29-1 and TRBJ2-1; 15 bases match TRBD2. CDR1 SQVTM and CDR2 ANQGSEA come from the germline V gene. The CDR3 totals 15 residues. Unmatched junction bases numbered 6, after V lost 6 bases and J lost 6 bases. CDR3 in DNA: TGCAGCGTCGTCGGGACTAGCGGGGGGAGCAATGAGCAGTTCTTC. Translated: CSVVGTSGGSNEQFF.

V and J are TRBV3-1 (or the pseudogene TRBV3-2) and TRBJ1-6; the D gene is possibly TRBD1 (5 bases). The germline V gene has CDR1 LGHDT and CDR2 YNNKEL (reference sequence). The V end was cut by 7 bases, the J end by 10 bases, with 11 bases between. The CDR3 loop spans 12 amino acids. CDR3 DNA: TGTGCCAGCAACGTGGGGGGGTCACCCCTCCACTTT. This codes for CASNVGGSPLHF.

V gene TRBV28 combines with J gene TRBJ2-7, with 7 bases that match TRBD2. The V gene's germline CDR1 is MDHEN and CDR2 SYDVKM. The CDR3 spans 14 residues. V shed 5 bases and J 6 bases; nucleotides not matched to a gene: 10. CDR3 DNA sequence: TGTGCCAGCAGTCTAGCGGCTACCGCCTTCGAGCAGTACTTC. Residues: CASSLAATAFEQYF.

This chain joins TRBV5-1 and TRBJ1-1; 8 bases match TRBD1. V lost 4 bases and J lost 5; bases outside the gene matches: 10. Germline CDR1 is SGHRS and CDR2 is YFSETQ. The CDR3 extends over 15 amino acids. The DNA for the CDR3 is TGCGCCAGCAGCATACGGACAGGGAGGGAGACTGAAGCTTTCTTT. Its protein product is CASSIRTGRETEAFF.

CDR3 sequence: CAWRSTGLTYGYTF. The CDR3 DNA follows: TGTGCCTGGAGGTCCACGGGACTGACCTATGGCTACACCTTC. The chain carries TRBV30 and TRBJ1-2, with D perhaps TRBD1 (5 bases). The CDR3 is made up of 14 amino acids. Germline lookup yields CDR1 GTSNPN and CDR2 SVGIG (reference sequence). The V and J ends lost 3 bases and 4 bases respectively, with 15 bases between them. Full variable domain (outside the CDR3, taken from reference TRBV30 and TRBJ1-2): SQTIHQWPATLVQPVGSPLSLECTVEGTSNPNLYWYRQAAGRGLQLLFYSVGIGQISSEVPQNLSASRPQDRQFILSSKKLLLSDSGFYLCAWRSTGLTYGYTFGSGTRLTVV.

CDR3 coding DNA: TGTGCCAGCAGTTTATCCGCGATACAGGGAAAGGATGGCTACACCTTC. Its protein is CASSLSAIQGKDGYTF. This rearrangement joins TRBV27 to TRBJ1-2; a weak D match, TRBD1 (6 bases). V lost 0 bases, J lost 6 bases, and 17 bases lay in between. Germline V CDR1 and CDR2: MNHEY, SMNVEV (reference sequence). The CDR3 extends over 16 amino acids.

J is TRBJ1-2 and V is TRBV6-5, with TRBD1 matching 7 bases. This CDR3 region has 15 residues. The J segment lost 0 bases and the V segment lost 6 bases, leaving 7 bases of the junction unmatched. CDR1 and CDR2 (germline): MNHEY, SVGAGI. In DNA, the CDR3 is TGTGCCAGCAGATCTCCGGGACAGACTAACTATGGCTACACCTTC. It encodes CASRSPGQTNYGYTF.

The chain is built from TRBV15 and TRBJ2-1, with a tentative D call TRBD2 (5 bases). Germline V gene data show CDR1 as LNHNV and CDR2 as YYDKDF (reference sequence). This CDR3 is built from 16 residues. The V end lost 0 bases, the J end lost 4 bases, and 13 bases lay between the germline ends. The CDR3 sequence: CATSRDLGPGYNEQFF. The CDR3 nucleotides read TGTGCCACCAGCAGAGATCTCGGGCCGGGGTACAATGAGCAGTTCTTC.

The CDR3: CASSEGRERSNEQYF. As DNA, the CDR3 is TGTGCCAGCAGTGAAGGGAGGGAGCGAAGTAACGAGCAGTACTTC. V is TRBV6-1 and J is TRBJ2-7; perhaps TRBD2 as D (6 bases). This CDR3 spans 15 amino acids. Germline lookup yields CDR1 MNHNS and CDR2 SASEGT. The V end lost 1 base, the J end lost 5 bases, and 15 bases lay between the germline ends.